This T cell receptor beta chain comes out of a study of CD8 T cells in Susac syndrome. It was with random hexamers that roughly 0.45 to 1 ug RNA was reverse transcribed. Amplification of the TCR beta CDR3 was carried out by immunoSEQ multiplex PCR, which spanned a total of 54 Vbeta and 13 Jbeta segments. Via MiXCR, TCRdb re-called the immunoSEQ multiplex PCR reads, giving one row per CDR3 protein. The profile shows some 220,000 distinct CDR3 sequences, about 95% of them singletons. CD8+ and CD4+ T cells from blood underwent TCR beta sequencing, which was carried out in a high-throughput format. Stable or active relapsing-remitting multiple sclerosis, untreated and meeting revised McDonald criteria, defined the controls. The CDR3 totals 12 residues. The germline gives CDR1 MDHEN, CDR2 SYDVKM. The V end was cut by 10 bases, the J end by 5 bases, with 14 bases between.

This sequence was found in a human donor with multiple sclerosis. The chain combines TRBV28 with TRBJ2-5; either TRBD1 or TRBD2 may supply D (6 bases each). Source material: CD4+ T cells from PBMCs. Here the CDR3 reads CATGATRETQYF. CDR3 nucleotides: TGTGCCACGGGGGCCACCCGGGAGACCCAGTACTTC.